This section outlines one TCR beta chain sequence together with its context. Antigen specificity is unknown. V was cut by 1 base and J by 1 base, with 11 bases left in between. CDR3 length: 16 residues. The germline gives CDR1 SEHNR, CDR2 FQNEAQ (reference sequence). The record originates from a study of T cell repertoires in cytomegalovirus infection. TCRdb processed the reads anew with MiXCR; each CDR3 protein has one entry. The sample lists about 890,000 distinct CDR3 sequences, roughly 31% seen once, with 10% to 15% in the top ten. The starting material was cultured CD8+ T cells from PBMCs, obtained from culture after CMV antigen stimulation. This clonotype was sampled from a human donor in good health (CMV status not recorded). Some clones in this sample may be carry-over from other donors' samples. The chain joins TRBV7-9 to TRBJ2-4; D is unclear. This CDR3 is CASSLGTGDAKNIQYF. CDR3 sequence (DNA): TGTGCCAGCAGCTTAGGGACCGGTGATGCCAAAAACATTCAGTACTTC.